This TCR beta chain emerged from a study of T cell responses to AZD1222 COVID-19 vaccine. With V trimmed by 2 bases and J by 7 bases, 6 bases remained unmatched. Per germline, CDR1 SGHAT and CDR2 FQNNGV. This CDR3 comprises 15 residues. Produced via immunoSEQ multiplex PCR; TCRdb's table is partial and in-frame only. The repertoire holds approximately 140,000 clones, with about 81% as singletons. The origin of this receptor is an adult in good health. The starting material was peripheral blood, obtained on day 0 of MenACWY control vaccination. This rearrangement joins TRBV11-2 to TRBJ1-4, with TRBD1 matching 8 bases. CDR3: CASSLSDRGSEKLFF. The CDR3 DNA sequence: TGTGCCAGCAGCTTAAGCGACAGGGGAAGTGAAAAACTGTTTTTT.